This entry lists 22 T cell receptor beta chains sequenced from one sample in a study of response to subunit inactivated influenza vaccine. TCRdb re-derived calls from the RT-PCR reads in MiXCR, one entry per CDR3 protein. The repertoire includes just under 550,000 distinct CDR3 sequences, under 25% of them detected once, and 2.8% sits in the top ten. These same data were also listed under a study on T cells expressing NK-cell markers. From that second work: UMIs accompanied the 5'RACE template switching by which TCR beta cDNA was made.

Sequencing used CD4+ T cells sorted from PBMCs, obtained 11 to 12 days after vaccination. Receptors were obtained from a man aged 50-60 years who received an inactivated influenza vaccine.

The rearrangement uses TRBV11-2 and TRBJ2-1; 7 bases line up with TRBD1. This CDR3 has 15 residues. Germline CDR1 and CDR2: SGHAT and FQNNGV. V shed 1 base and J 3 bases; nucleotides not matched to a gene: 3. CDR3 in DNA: TGTGCCAGCAGCTTAGTAAGGGGGCACTACAATGAGCAGTTCTTC. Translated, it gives CASSLVRGHYNEQFF.

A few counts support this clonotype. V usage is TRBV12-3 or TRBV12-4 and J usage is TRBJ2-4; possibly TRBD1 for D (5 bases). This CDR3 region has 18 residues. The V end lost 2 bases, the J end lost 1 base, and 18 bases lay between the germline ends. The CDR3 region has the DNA TGTGCCAGCAGTTTACAGGTCTGGGTAGGGGCGGCCAAAAACATTCAGTACTTC. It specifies CASSLQVWVGAAKNIQYF.

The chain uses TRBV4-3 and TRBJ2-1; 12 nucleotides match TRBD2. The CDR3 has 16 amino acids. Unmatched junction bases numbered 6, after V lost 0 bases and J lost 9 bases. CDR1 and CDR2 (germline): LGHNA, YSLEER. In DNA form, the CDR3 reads TGCGCCAGCAGCCAAGATCTCCTAGCGGGGGGGCCTGAGCAGTTCTTC. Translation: CASSQDLLAGGPEQFF.

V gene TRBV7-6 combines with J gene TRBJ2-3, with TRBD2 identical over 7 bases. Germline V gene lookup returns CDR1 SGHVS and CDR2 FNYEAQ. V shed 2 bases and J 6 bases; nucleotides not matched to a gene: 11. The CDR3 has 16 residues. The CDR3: CASSLLSAGPSDTQYF. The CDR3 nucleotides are TGTGCCAGCAGCTTATTATCAGCGGGGCCCAGCGATACGCAGTATTTT. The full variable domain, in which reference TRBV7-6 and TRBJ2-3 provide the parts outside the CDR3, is GAGVSQSPRYKVTKRGQDVALRCDPISGHVSLYWYRQALGQGPEFLTYFNYEAQQDKSGLPNDRFSAERPEGSISTLTIQRTEQRDSAMYRCASSLLSAGPSDTQYFGPGTRLTVL.

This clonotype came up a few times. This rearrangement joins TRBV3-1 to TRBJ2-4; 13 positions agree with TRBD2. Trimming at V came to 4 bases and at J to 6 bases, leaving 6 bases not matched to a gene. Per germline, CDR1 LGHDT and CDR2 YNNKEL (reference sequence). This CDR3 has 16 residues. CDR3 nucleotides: TGTGCCAGCAGCCCCGGGACTAGCGGGGTCGGAAACATTCAGTACTTC. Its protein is CASSPGTSGVGNIQYF.

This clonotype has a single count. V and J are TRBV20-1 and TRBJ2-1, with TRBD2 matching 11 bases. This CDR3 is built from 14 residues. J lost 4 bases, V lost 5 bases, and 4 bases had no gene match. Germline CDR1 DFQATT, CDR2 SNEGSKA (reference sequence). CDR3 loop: CSALRLAGYNEQFF. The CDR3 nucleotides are TGCAGTGCTTTGAGACTAGCGGGGTACAATGAGCAGTTCTTC.

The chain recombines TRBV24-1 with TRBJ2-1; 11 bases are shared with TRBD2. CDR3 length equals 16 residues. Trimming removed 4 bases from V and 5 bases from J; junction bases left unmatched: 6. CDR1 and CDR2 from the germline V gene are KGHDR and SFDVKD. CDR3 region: CATSEHSGGAHNEQFF. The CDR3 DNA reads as TGTGCCACCAGTGAACATAGCGGGGGGGCCCACAATGAGCAGTTCTTC.

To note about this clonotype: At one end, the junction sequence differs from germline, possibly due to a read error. The CDR3 coding sequence is TGTGCGGCCCGGCGGGGCGCGAACACCGGGGAGCTGTGTTTT. Translating gives CAARRGANTGELCF. The gene calls are TRBV6-1 and TRBJ2-2; D possibly corresponds to TRBD2 (6 bases). Germline values: CDR1 MNHNS, CDR2 SASEGT. This CDR3 has 14 amino acids.

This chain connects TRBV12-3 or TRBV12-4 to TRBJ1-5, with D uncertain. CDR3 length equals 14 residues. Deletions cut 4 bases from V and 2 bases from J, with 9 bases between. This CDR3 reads CASSSGPRNQPQHF. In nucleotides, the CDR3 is TGTGCCAGCAGTTCCGGACCGCGCAATCAGCCCCAGCATTTT.

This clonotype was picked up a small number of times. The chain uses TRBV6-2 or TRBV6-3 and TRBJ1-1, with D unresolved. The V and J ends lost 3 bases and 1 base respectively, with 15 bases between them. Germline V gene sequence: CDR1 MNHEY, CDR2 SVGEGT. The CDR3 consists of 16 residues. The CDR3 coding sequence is TGTGCCAGCAGTTATCCGTTCGGGAGTCAGAACACTGAAGCTTTCTTT. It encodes CASSYPFGSQNTEAFF.

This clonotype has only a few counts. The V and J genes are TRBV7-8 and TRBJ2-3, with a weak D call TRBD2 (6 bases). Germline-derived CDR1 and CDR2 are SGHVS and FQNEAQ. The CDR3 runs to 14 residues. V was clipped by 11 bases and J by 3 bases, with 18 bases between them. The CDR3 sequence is CAPRPLANTDTQYF. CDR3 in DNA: TGTGCCCCGCGGCCCCTAGCGAATACAGATACGCAGTATTTT.

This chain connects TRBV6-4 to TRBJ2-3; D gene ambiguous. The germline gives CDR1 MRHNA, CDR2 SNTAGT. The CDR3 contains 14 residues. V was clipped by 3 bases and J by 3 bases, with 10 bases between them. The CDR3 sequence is CASSENWGTDTQYF. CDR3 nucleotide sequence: TGTGCCAGCAGTGAAAATTGGGGTACAGATACGCAGTATTTT.

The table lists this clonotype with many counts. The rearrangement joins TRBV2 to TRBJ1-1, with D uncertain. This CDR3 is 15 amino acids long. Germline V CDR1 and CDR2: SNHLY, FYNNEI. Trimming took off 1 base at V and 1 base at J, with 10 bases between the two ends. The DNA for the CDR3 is TGTGCCAGCAGTGAAGAAGGAGTTTCGAACACTGAAGCTTTCTTT. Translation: CASSEEGVSNTEAFF.

DNA for the CDR3: TGCAGTGCTAGAGACTCCCTGGCGGGCTCCTACGAGCAGTACTTC. It is translated as CSARDSLAGSYEQYF. V gene TRBV20-1 combines with J gene TRBJ2-7, with D maybe TRBD2 (5 bases). CDR3 length: 15 amino acids. In germline, CDR1 is DFQATT, CDR2 SNEGSKA (reference sequence). V lost 0 bases, J lost 0 bases, and 12 bases lay in between.

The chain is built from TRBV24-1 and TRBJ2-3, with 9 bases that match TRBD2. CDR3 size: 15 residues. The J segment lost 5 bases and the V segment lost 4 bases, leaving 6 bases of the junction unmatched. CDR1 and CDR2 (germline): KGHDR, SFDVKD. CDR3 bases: TGTGCCACCAGTGAAAGAAGCGGGGGGATAGATACGCAGTATTTT. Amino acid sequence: CATSERSGGIDTQYF.

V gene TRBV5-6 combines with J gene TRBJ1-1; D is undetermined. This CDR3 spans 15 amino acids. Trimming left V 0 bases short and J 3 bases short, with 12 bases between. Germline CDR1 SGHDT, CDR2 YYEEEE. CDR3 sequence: CASSLGVALDTEAFF. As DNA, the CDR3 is TGTGCCAGCAGCTTGGGGGTCGCCCTGGACACTGAAGCTTTCTTT.

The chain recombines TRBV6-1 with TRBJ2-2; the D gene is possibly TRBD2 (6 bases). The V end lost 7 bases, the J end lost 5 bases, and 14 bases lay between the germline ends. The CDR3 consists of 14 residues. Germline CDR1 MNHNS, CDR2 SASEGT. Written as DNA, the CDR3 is TGTGCCAGCACAATTAGCGGTGGGACCGGGGAGCTGTTTTTT. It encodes CASTISGGTGELFF.

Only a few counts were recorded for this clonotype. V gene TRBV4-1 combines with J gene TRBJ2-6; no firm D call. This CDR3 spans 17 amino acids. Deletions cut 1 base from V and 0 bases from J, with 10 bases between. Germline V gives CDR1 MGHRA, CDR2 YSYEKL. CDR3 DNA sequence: TGCGCCAGCAGCCAAGCCCACACGGGCTCTGGGGCCAACGTCCTGACTTTC. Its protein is CASSQAHTGSGANVLTF.

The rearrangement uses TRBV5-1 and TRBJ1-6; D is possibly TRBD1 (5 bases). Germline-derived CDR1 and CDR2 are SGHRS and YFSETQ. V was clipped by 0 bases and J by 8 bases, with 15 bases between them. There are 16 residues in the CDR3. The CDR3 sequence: CASSLGEDRPYSPLHF. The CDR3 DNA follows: TGCGCCAGCAGCTTGGGCGAAGACAGACCCTATTCACCCCTCCACTTT.

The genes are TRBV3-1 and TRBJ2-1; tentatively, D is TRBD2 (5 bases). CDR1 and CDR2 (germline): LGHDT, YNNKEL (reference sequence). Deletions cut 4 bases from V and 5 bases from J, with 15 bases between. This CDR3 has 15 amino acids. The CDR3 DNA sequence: TGTGCCAGCAGCCGAGGGAGCCAGCGACACAATGAGCAGTTCTTC. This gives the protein CASSRGSQRHNEQFF.

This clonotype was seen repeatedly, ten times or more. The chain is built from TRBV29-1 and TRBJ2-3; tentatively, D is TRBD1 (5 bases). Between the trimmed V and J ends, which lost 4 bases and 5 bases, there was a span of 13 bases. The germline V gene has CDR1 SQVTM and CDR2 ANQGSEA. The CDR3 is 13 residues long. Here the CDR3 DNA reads TGCAGCGTTGCGGTAGGGGATGGAGATACGCAGTATTTT. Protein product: CSVAVGDGDTQYF.

The CDR3 reads CASSYRLYTEAFF. CDR3 DNA: TGTGCCAGCAGTTACAGGTTGTACACTGAAGCTTTCTTT. This chain joins TRBV6-5 and TRBJ1-1; D is ambiguous. Trimming took off 2 bases at V and 3 bases at J, with 7 bases between the two ends. Germline-derived CDR1 and CDR2 are MNHEY and SVGAGI. The CDR3 extends over 13 amino acids.